A few counts support the clone carrying this TCR beta chain. Its matching antigen is unknown. The data stem from a study of tumor-infiltrating lymphocytes in primary liver carcinoma. Overall study context: Between roughly 4.2 and 11 cm across, the tumors were all of stage T1-T3 N0M0.

Production of TCR beta cDNA used approximately 480 ng total RNA together with a constant-region primer. It was through three nested multiplex PCR rounds of slightly modified ARM-PCR that TCR beta libraries arose. With TRBV1-TRBV30 forward primers and a C-beta reverse primer, the first two PCR rounds were run for around 11 cycles each. TCRdb reanalysed the multiplex PCR reads using MiXCR and keeps one entry per CDR3 protein. This table holds approximately 300,000 distinct CDR3 sequences, less than 75% found once. The CDR3 extends over 13 amino acids. Per the germline V gene, CDR1 is MDHEN and CDR2 is SYDVKM. Deletions cut 0 bases from V and 2 bases from J, with 4 bases between. Germline DNA was extracted too, while blood RNA derived from unsorted whole blood. Patients were chronically HBV-infected and treatment-naive. Whole-study results and caveats: Tumors had a top-250-clone fraction that was significantly higher than blood (p = 0.039).

The rearrangement joins TRBV28 to TRBJ1-1; no firm D call. The TCR sequence derives from a man aged 35 to 55 with primary liver carcinoma and hepatitis B virus infection. The specimen was peripheral blood. CDR3 DNA sequence: TGTGCCAGCAGTTTATGGCTAAACACTGAAGCTTTCTTT. This codes for CASSLWLNTEAFF.